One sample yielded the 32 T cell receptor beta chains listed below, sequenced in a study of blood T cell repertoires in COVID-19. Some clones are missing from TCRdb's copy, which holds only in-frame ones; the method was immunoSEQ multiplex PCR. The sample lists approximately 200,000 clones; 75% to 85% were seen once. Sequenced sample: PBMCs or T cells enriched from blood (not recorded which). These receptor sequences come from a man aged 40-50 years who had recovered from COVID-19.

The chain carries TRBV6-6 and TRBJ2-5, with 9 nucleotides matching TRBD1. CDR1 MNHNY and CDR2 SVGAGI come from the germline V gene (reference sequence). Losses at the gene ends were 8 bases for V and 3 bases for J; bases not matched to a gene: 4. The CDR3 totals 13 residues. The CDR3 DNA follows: TGTGCCAGCGTACAGGGGGCGAAAGAGACCCAGTACTTC. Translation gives CASVQGAKETQYF.

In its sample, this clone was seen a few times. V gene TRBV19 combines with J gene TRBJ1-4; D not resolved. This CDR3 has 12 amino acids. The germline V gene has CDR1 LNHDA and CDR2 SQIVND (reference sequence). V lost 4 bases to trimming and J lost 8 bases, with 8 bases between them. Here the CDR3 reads CASSSREEKLFF. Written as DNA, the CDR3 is TGTGCCAGTAGTAGCCGGGAGGAAAAACTGTTTTTT.

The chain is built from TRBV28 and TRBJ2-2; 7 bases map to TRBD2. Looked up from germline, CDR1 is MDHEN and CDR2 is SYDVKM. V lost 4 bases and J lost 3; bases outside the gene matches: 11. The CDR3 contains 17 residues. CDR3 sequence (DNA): TGTGCCAGCAGTTCTCCCGGGGAAGCGGGGTACACCGGGGAGCTGTTTTTT. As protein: CASSSPGEAGYTGELFF.

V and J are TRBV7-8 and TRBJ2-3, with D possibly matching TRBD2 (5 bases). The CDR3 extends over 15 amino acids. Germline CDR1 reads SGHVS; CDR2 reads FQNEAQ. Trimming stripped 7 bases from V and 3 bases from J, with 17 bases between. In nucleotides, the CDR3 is TGTGCCAGCAACGGACTCTCCTTGTTAACAGATACGCAGTATTTT. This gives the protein CASNGLSLLTDTQYF. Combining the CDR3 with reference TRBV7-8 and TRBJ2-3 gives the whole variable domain GAGVSQSPRYKVAKRGQDVALRCDPISGHVSLFWYQQALGQGPEFLTYFQNEAQLDKSGLPSDRFFAERPEGSVSTLKIQRTQQEDSAVYLCASNGLSLLTDTQYFGPGTRLTVL.

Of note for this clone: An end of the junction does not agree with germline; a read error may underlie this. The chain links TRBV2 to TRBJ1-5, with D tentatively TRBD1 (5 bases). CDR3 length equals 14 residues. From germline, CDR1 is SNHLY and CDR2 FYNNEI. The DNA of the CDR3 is TGTGCCAGCAGCGAAGTCGACAGCTATCAGCCCCAGCATTTT. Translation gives CASSEVDSYQPQHF.

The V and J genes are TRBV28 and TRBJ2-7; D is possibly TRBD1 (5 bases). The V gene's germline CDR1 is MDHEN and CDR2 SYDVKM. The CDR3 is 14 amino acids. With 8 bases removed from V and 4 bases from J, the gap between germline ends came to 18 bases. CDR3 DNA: TGTGCCAGCGGTGACGCAGGGAAATTATACGAGCAGTACTTC. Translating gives CASGDAGKLYEQYF.

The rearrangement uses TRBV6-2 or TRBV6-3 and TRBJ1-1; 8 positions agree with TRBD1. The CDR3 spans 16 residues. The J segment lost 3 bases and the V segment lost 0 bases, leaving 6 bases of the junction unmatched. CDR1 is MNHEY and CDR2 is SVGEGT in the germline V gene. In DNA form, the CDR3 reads TGTGCCAGCAGTTACTCGCCGGGACAGGTGGACACTGAAGCTTTCTTT. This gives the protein CASSYSPGQVDTEAFF.

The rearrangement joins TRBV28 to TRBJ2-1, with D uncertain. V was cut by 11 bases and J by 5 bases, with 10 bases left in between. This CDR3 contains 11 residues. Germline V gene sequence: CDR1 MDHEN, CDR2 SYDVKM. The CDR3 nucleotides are TGTGCCGGCGGTGATGACAATGAGCAGTTCTTC. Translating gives CAGGDDNEQFF.

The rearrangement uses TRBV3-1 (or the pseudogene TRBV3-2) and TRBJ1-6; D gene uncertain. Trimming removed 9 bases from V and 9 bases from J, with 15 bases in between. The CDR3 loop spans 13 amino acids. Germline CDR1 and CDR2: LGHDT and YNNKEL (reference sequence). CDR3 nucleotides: TGTGCCAGTTCTCCCCCTCTTCGTTCACCCCTCCACTTT. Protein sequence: CASSPPLRSPLHF.

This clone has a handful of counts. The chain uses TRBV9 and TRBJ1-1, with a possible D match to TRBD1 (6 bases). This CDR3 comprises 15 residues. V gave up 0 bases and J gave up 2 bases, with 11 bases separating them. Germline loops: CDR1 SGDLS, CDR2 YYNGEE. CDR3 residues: CASSVVGQPNTEAFF. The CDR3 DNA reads TGTGCCAGCAGCGTAGTTGGACAGCCAAACACTGAAGCTTTCTTT.

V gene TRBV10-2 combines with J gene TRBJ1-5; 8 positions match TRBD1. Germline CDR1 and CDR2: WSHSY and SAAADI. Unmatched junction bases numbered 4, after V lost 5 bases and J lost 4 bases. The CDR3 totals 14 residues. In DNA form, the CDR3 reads TGCGCCAGCAGTTTGCAGGGGGCAAATCAGCCCCAGCATTTT. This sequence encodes CASSLQGANQPQHF.

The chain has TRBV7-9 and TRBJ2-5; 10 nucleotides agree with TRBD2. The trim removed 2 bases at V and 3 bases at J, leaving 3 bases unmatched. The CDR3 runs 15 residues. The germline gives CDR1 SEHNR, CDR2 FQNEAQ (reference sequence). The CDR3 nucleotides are TGTGCCAGCAGCTTACGGCTAGCGGGAGAAGAGACCCAGTACTTC. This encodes CASSLRLAGEETQYF.

The CDR3 spells CASSYSRILNEQFF. DNA for the CDR3: TGTGCCAGCAGTTACTCCAGAATCCTCAATGAGCAGTTCTTC. The rearrangement uses TRBV6-5 and TRBJ2-1; the D is unclear. Trimming stripped 0 bases from V and 6 bases from J, with 9 bases between. This CDR3 is 14 amino acids long. CDR1 is MNHEY, CDR2 SVGAGI, per germline.

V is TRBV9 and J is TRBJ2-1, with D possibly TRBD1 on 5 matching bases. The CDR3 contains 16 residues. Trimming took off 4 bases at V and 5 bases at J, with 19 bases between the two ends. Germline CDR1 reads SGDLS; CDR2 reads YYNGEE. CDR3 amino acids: CASSPRAVGQHNEQFF. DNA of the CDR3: TGTGCCAGCAGCCCCCGGGCCGTGGGGCAACACAATGAGCAGTTCTTC.

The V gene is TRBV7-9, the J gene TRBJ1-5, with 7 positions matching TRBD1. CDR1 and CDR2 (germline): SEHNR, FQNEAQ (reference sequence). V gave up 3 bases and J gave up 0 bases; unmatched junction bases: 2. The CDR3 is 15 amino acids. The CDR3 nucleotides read TGTGCCAGCAGCTTGGCAGGGGGTAGCAATCAGCCCCAGCATTTT. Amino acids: CASSLAGGSNQPQHF.

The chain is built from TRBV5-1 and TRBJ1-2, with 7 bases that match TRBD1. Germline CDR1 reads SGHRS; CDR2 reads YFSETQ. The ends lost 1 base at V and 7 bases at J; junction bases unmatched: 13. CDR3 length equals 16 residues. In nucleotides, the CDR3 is TGCGCCAGCAGCTTGCAATCGGGACAGCTCTCGGGTGGCTACACCTTC. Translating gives CASSLQSGQLSGGYTF.

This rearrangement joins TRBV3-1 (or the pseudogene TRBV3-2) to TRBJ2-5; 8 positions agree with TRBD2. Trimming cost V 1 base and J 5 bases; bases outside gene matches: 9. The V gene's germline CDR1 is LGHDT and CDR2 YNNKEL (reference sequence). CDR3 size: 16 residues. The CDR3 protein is CASSQGRGALGETQYF. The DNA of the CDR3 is TGTGCCAGCAGCCAAGGGCGGGGGGCGCTCGGTGAGACCCAGTACTTC.

CDR3 sequence reads: CAISDQGSFGEQYV. CDR3 bases: TGTGCCATCAGTGACCAGGGTAGTTTCGGCGAGCAGTACGTC. The V call is TRBV10-3, the J call TRBJ2-7; D is possibly TRBD1 (5 bases). V lost 3 bases and J lost 6, with 15 bases in between. The CDR3 runs to 14 residues. Germline V CDR1 and CDR2: ENHRY, SYGVKD.

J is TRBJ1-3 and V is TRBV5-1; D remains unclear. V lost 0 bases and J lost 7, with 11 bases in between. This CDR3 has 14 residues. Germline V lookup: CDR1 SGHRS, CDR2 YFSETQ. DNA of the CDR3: TGCGCCAGCAGCTTGGGCGGTGGATGGAACACCATATATTTT. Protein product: CASSLGGGWNTIYF.

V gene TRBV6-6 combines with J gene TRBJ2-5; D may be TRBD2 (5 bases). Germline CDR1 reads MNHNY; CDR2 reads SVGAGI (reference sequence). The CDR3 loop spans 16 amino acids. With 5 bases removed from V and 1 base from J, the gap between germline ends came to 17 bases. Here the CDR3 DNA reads TGTGCCAGCAGTACTCTCGACGGGGTGAGCCAAGAGACCCAGTACTTC. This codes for CASSTLDGVSQETQYF.

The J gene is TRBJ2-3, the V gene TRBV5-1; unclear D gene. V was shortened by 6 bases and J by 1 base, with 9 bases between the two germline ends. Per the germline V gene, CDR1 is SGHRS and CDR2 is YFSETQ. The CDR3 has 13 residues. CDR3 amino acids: CASTEMGTDTQYF. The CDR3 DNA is TGCGCCAGCACGGAGATGGGCACAGATACGCAGTATTTT.

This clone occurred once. CDR3 region: CASSLPGQGGTGELFF. CDR3 DNA sequence: TGTGCCAGCAGCCTTCCGGGACAGGGGGGCACCGGGGAGCTGTTTTTT. The chain recombines TRBV9 with TRBJ2-2, with TRBD1 matching over 11 bases. Germline V gene lookup returns CDR1 SGDLS and CDR2 YYNGEE. The CDR3 covers 16 residues. V shed 4 bases, J shed 4 bases, and the junction held 6 bases outside the gene matches. The full variable domain, its missing parts supplied by reference TRBV9 and TRBJ2-2, is DSGVTQTPKHLITATGQRVTLRCSPRSGDLSVYWYQQSLDQGLQFLIQYYNGEERAKGNILERFSAQQFPDLHSELNLSSLELGDSALYFCASSLPGQGGTGELFFGEGSRLTVL.

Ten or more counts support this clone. The CDR3 sequence is CASSYLGSEEQYF. The CDR3 DNA follows: TGTGCCAGCAGTTACCTTGGCTCAGAAGAGCAGTACTTC. This rearrangement joins TRBV6-5 to TRBJ2-7; D is unresolved. V dropped 2 bases and J dropped 7 bases, with 12 bases sitting between them. Germline CDR1 and CDR2: MNHEY and SVGAGI. The CDR3 consists of 13 residues.

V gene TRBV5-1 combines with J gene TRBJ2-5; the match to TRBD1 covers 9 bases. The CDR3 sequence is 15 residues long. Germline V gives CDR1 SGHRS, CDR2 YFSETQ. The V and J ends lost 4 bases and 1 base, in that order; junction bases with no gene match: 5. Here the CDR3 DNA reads TGCGCCAGCAGCCTAGGACAGGGGATCCAAGAGACCCAGTACTTC. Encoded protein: CASSLGQGIQETQYF.

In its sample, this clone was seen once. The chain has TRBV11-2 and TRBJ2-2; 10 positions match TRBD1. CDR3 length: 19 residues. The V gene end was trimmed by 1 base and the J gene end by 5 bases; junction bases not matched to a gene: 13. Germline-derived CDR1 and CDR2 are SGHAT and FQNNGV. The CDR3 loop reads CASSLGIRDRGAETGELFF. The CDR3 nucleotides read TGTGCCAGCAGCTTAGGCATCCGGGACAGGGGTGCAGAAACCGGGGAGCTGTTTTTT.

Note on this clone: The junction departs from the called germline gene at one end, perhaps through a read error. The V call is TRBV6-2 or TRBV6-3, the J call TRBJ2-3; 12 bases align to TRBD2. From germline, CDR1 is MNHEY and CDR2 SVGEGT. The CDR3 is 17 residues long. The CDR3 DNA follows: TGTGCCAGCAGTTACACGGAACTAGCGGGAGGAGTAGATGCGCAGTATTTT. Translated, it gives CASSYTELAGGVDAQYF.

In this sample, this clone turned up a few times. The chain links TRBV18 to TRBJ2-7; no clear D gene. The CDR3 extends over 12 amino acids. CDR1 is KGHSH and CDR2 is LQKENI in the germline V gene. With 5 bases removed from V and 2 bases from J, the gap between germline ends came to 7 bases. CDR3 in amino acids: CASSSSTYEQYF. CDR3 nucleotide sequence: TGTGCCAGCTCATCTAGTACCTACGAGCAGTACTTC. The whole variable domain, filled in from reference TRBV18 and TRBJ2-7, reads NAGVMQNPRHLVRRRGQEARLRCSPMKGHSHVYWYRQLPEEGLKFMVYLQKENIIDESGMPKERFSAEFPKEGPSILRIQQVVRGDSAAYFCASSSSTYEQYFGPGTRLTVT.

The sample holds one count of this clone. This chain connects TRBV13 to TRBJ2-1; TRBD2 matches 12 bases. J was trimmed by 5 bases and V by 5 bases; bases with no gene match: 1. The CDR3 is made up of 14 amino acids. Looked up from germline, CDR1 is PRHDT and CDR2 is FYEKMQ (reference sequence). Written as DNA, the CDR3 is TGTGCCAGCAGCAGACTAGCGGGAGACAATGAGCAGTTCTTC. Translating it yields CASSRLAGDNEQFF.

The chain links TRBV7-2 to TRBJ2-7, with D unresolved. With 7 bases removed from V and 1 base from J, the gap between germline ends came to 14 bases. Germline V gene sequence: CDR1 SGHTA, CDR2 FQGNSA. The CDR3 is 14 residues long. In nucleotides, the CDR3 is TGTGCCAGCACCCCCCCTATGCGGTCCTACGAGCAGTACTTC. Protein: CASTPPMRSYEQYF.

This chain's CDR3 is CASSIASGADTQYF. CDR3 nucleotides: TGTGCCAGCAGTATAGCTTCGGGAGCAGATACGCAGTATTTT. The gene calls are TRBV6-2 or TRBV6-3 and TRBJ2-3; tentative D call: TRBD2 (6 bases). Trimming pared 5 bases from V and 4 bases from J, leaving 13 bases between. CDR3 length equals 14 residues. Germline V gene data show CDR1 as MNHEY and CDR2 as SVGEGT.

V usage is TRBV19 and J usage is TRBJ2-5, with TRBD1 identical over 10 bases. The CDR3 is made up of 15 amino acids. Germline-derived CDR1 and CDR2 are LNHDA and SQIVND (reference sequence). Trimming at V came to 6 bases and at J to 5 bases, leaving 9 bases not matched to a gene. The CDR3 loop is CASRRKGTGEETQYF. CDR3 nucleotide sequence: TGTGCCAGTAGAAGGAAGGGGACAGGGGAGGAGACCCAGTACTTC. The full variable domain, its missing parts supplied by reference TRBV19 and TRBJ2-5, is DGGITQSPKYLFRKEGQNVTLSCEQNLNHDAMYWYRQDPGQGLRLIYYSQIVNDFQKGDIAEGYSVSREKKESFPLTVTSAQKNPTAFYLCASRRKGTGEETQYFGPGTRLLVL.

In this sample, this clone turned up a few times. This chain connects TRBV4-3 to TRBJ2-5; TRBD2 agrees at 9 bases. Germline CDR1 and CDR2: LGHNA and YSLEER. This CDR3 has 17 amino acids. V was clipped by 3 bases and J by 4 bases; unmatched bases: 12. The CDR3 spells CASSQSGPSGIGETQYF. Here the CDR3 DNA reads TGCGCCAGCAGCCAGTCCGGGCCTAGCGGGATAGGAGAGACCCAGTACTTC.